This T cell receptor (beta chain) was retrieved from a study of blood T cells in healthy people across ages. Study-level results: Comparison with aged donors showed that long-lived donors had more naive CD4+ cells and higher diversity. Expanded clonotype changes were possibly confounded by unknown donor CMV status.

This CDR3 region has 15 residues. PCR was performed a second time for about 7 to 12 cycles using a sample-barcoded 5' primer and a J-beta primer mix. The authors tagged each cDNA molecule using a template-switch adaptor with 12 random nucleotides. TCRdb re-called the 5' RACE reads with MiXCR, one entry per CDR3 protein. The table shows approximately 1,000,000 distinct CDR3 sequences, with more than 30% occurring only once. On this clonotype itself: Antigen specificity is unknown. A read error may produce the germline difference seen at one junction end.

What was sequenced was blood. V gene TRBV12-3 or TRBV12-4 combines with J gene TRBJ2-1, with 8 bases lining up with TRBD2. This receptor was identified in a man in his late teens or twenties in good health. The CDR3: CASIPRGGTYNGQFF. The CDR3 DNA is TGTGCCAGCATCCCCCGGGGGGGCACCTACAATGGGCAGTTCTTC.